The T cell receptor beta chain described here comes from a study of post-analysis software for immune sequencing data. Findings of the study overall: TRBV5-6, TRBV5-1 and TRBV20-1 were among five TRBV segments more frequent in patients than controls.

As for this clonotype: Its antigen is currently unknown.

The CDR3 is 15 residues long. The ends were cut back, 0 bases at V and 7 bases at J, with 13 bases in the middle. Germline V gene data show CDR1 as LGHNA and CDR2 as YNFKEQ. Unique molecular identifiers were carried by the TCR beta cDNA libraries. Each sample of about 0.9 to 11 million input T cells yielded 500,000 or so cDNA molecules, so each molecule approximated one T cell. TCRdb re-called the PCR reads through MiXCR, storing one row per CDR3 protein. This table holds hundreds of thousands of distinct CDR3 sequences, about 40% found once. The chain carries TRBV4-2 and TRBJ2-4; unclear D gene. This TCR was sampled from a girl aged 5-17 years with multiple sclerosis. The sample was blood. The CDR3 DNA reads as TGTGCCAGCAGCCAAGATCTTGTGGGCGCGAACATTCAGTACTTC. Translating it yields CASSQDLVGANIQYF.